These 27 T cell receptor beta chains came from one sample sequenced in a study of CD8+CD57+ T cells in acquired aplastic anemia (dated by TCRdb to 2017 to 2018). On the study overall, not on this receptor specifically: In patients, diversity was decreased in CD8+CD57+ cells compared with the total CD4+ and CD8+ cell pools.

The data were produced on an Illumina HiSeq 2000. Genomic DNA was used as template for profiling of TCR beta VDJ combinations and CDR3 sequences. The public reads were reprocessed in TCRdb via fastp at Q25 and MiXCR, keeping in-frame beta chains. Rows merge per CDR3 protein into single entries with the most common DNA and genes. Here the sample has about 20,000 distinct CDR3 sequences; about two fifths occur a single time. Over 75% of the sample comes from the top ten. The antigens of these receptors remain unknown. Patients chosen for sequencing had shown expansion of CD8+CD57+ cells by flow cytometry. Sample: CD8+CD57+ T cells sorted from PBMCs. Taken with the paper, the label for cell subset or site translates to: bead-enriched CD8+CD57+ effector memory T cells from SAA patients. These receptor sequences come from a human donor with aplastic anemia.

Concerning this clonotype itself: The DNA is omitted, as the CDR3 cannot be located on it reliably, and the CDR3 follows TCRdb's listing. CDR3 in amino acids: CASSGDRVNEKLFFGSGTQYF. This chain links TRBV7-9 with TRBJ2-5; the table names TRBD1, a call not compared with the DNA. 21 amino acids form the CDR3, both terminal residues included. Germline-derived CDR1 and CDR2 are SEHNR and FQNEAQ (reference sequence).

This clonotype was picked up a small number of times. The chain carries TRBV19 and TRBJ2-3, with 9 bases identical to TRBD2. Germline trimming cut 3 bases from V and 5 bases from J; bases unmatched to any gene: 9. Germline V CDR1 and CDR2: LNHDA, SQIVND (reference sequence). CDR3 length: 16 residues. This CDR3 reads CASSIAGGRGGDTQYF. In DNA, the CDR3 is TGTGCCAGTAGTATTGCAGGCGGGAGGGGTGGAGATACGCAGTATTTT.

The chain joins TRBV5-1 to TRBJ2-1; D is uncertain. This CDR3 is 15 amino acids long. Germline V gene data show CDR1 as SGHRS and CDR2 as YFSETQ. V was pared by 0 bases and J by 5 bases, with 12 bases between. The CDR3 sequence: CASSLEIRVNNEQFF. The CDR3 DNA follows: TGCGCCAGCAGCTTGGAGATAAGGGTTAACAATGAGCAGTTCTTC.

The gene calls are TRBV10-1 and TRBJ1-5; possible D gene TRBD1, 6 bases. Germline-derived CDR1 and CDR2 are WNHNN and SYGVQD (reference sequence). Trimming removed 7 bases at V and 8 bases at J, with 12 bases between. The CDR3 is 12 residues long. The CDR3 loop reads CASKGGSKPQHF. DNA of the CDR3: TGCGCCAGCAAAGGGGGTAGCAAGCCCCAGCATTTT.

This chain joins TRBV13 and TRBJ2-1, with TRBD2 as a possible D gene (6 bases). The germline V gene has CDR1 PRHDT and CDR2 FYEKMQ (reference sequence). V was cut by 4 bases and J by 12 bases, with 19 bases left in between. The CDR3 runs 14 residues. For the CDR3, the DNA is TGTGCCAGCAGCTCGGCCCCAGGGAGGAAGGGGCAGTTCTTC. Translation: CASSSAPGRKGQFF.

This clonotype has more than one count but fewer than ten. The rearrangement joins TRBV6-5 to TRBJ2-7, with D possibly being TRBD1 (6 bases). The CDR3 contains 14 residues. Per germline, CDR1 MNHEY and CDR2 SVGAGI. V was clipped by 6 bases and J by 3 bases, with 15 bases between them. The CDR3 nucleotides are TGTGCCAGCAGCAAACAGGGTGGGGGCTACGAGCAGTACTTC. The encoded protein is CASSKQGGGYEQYF.

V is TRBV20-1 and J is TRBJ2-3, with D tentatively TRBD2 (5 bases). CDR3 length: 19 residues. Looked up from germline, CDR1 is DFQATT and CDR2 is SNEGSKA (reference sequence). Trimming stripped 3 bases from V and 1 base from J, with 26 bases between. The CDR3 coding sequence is TGCAGTGCTAGCGCTCCCCCCCTTCGCCGGACGCGGGGCACAGATACGCAGTATTTT. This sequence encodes CSASAPPLRRTRGTDTQYF.

The CDR3 DNA is TGTGCCAGCAGCCAAGAGGATACTAGCGGGAGCTACGAGCAGTACTTC. Translated, it gives CASSQEDTSGSYEQYF. This rearrangement joins TRBV7-9 to TRBJ2-7, with TRBD2 identical over 11 bases. Germline loops: CDR1 SEHNR, CDR2 FQNEAQ (reference sequence). CDR3 length equals 16 residues. The V and J ends lost 5 bases and 3 bases, in that order; junction bases with no gene match: 9.

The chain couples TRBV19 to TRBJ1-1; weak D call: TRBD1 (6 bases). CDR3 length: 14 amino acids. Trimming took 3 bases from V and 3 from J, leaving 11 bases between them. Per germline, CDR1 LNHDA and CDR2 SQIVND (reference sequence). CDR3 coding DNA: TGTGCCAGTAGTATGGGGGGCGCGTACACTGAAGCTTTCTTT. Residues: CASSMGGAYTEAFF.

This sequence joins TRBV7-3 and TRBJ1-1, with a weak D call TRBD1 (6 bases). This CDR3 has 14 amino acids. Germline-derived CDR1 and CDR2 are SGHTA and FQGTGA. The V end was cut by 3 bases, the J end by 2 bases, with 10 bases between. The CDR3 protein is CASSFRTANTEAFF. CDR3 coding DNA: TGTGCCAGCAGCTTCAGGACAGCCAACACTGAAGCTTTCTTT.

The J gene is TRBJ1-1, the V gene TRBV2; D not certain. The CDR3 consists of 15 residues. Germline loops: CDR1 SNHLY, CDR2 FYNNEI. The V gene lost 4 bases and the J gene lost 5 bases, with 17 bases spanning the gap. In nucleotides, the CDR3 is TGTGCCAGCAGTGCTCAGGTGATCTCGGGGACTGAAGCTTTCTTT. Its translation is CASSAQVISGTEAFF.

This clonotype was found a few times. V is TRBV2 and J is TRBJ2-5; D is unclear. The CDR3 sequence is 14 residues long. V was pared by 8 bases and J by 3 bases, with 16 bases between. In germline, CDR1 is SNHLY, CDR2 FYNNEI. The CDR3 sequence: CASGERYTEETQYF. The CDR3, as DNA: TGTGCCAGCGGCGAGCGATACACCGAAGAGACCCAGTACTTC.

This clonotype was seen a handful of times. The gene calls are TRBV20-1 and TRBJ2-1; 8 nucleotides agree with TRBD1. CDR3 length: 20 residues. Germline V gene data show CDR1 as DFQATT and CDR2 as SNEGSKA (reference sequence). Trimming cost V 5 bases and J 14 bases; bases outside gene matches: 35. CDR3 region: CSAPLNKQGAISGKKERKFF. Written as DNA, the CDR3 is TGCAGTGCTCCCCTTAATAAGCAGGGGGCAATTAGCGGTAAAAAGGAGAGAAAGTTCTTC.

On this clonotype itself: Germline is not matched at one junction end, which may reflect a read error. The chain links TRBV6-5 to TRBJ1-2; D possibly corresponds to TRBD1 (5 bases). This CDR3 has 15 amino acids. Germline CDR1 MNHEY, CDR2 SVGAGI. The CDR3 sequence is CASSKGTRTNYGYTF. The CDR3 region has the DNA TGTGCCAGCAGTAAGGGGACGAGGACGAACTACGGCTACACCTTC.

CDR3 sequence (DNA): TGTGCCAGCAGCTGGGGGAGGGATACGCAGTATTTT. Protein: CASSWGRDTQYF. The rearrangement uses TRBV13 and TRBJ2-3; D might be TRBD2 (6 bases). Germline CDR1 is PRHDT and CDR2 is FYEKMQ (reference sequence). The CDR3 extends over 12 amino acids. With 4 bases removed from V and 6 bases from J, the gap between germline ends came to 8 bases. Filled out from reference TRBV13 and TRBJ2-3, the complete variable domain reads AAGVIQSPRHLIKEKRETATLKCYPIPRHDTVYWYQQGPGQDPQFLISFYEKMQSDKGSIPDRFSAQQFSDYHSELNMSSLELGDSALYFCASSWGRDTQYFGPGTRLTVL.

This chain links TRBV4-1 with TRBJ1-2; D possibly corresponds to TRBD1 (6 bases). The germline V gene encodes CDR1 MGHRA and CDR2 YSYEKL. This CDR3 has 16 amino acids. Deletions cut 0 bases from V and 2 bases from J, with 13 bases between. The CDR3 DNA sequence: TGCGCCAGCAGCCAAGATAAGTATAGGGGGAACTATGGCTACACCTTC. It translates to CASSQDKYRGNYGYTF.

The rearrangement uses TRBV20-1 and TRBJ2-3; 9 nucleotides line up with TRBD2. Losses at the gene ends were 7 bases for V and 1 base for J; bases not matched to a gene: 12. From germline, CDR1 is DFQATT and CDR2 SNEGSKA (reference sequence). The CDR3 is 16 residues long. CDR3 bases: TGCAGTGTTTATCCTAGCGGGACGCGGGGCACAGATACGCAGTATTTT. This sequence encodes CSVYPSGTRGTDTQYF.

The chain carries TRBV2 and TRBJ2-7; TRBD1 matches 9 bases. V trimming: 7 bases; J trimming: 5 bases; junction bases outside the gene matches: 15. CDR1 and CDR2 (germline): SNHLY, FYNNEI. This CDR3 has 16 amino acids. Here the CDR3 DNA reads TGTGCCAGCACCCGACACCGGGACAGGGTTCTTGACGAGCAGTACTTC. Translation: CASTRHRDRVLDEQYF.

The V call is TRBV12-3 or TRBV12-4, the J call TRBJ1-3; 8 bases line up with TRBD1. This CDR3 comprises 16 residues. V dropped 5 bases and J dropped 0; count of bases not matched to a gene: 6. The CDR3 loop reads CASSEQGEVSGNTIYF. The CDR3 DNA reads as TGTGCCAGCAGTGAACAGGGGGAAGTCTCTGGAAACACCATATATTTT.

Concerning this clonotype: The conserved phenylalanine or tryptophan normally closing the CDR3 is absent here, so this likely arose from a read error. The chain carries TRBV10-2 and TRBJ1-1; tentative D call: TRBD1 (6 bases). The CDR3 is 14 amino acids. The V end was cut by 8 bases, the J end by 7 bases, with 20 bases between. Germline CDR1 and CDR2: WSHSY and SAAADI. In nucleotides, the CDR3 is TGCGCCAGCCAAGGGGGGGCAGCAACCTATGAAGCTTTCTCT. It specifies CASQGGAATYEAFS.

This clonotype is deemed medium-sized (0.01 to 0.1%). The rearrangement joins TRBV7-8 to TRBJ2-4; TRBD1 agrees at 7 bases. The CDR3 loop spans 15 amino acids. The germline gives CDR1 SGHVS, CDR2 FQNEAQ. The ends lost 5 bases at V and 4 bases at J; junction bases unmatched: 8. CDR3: CASSLSGTVKNIQYF. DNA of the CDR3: TGTGCCAGCAGCCTATCCGGGACAGTAAAAAACATTCAGTACTTC.

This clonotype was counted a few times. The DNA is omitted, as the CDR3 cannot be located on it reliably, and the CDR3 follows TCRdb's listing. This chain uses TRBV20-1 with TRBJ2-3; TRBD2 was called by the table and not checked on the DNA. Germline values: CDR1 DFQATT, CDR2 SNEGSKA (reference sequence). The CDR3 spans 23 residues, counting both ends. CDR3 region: CSARDPGTSYEQYFGPGTDTQYF.

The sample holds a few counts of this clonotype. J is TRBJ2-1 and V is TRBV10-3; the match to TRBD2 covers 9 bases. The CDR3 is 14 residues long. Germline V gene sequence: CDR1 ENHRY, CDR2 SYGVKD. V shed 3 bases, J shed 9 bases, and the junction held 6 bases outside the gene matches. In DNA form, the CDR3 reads TGTGCCATCAGTGACCAGCGGGGGGTGGGTGAGCAGTTCTTC. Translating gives CAISDQRGVGEQFF.

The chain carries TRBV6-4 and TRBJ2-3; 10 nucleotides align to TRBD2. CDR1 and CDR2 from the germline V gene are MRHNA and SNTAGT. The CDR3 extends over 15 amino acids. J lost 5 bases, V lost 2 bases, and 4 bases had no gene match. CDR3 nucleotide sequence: TGTGCCAGCAGTGACGAAGCGGGGGGGAGAGATACGCAGTATTTT. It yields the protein CASSDEAGGRDTQYF.

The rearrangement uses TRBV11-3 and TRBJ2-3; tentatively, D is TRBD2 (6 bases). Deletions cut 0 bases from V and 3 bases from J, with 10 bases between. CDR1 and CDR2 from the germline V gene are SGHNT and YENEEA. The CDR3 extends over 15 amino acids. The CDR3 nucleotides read TGTGCCAGCAGCTTAGAGGAGGCGGGGACAGATACGCAGTATTTT. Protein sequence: CASSLEEAGTDTQYF.

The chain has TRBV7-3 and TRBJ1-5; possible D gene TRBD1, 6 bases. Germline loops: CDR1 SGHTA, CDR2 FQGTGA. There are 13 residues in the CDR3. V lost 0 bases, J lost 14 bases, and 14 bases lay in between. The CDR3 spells CASSLTGGGTEHF. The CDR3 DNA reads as TGTGCCAGCAGCTTAACAGGGGGGGGAACCGAGCATTTT.

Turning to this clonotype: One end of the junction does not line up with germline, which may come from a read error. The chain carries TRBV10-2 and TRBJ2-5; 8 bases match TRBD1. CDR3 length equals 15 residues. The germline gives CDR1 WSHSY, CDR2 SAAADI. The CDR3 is CASSESEQGGETQYF. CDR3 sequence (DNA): TGCGCCAGTAGTGAGTCAGAACAGGGGGGAGAGACCCAGTACTTC.